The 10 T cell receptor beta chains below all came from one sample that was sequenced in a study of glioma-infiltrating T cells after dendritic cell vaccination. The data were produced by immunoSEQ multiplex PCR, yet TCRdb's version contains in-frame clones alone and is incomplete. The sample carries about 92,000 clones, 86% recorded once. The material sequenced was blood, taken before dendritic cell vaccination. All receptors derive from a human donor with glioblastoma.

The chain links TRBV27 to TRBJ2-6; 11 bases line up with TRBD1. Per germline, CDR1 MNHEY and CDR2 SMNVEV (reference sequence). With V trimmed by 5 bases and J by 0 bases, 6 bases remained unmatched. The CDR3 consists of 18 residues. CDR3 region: CASSERTGGYSGANVLTF. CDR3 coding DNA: TGTGCCAGCAGTGAGAGGACAGGGGGCTACTCTGGGGCCAACGTCCTGACTTTC.

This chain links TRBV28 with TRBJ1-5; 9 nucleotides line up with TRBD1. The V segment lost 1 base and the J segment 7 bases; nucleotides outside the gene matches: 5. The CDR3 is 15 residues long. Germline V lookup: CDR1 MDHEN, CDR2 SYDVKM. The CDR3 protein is CASSLLAQGAQPQHF. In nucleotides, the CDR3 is TGTGCCAGCAGTTTATTAGCACAGGGGGCACAGCCCCAGCATTTT. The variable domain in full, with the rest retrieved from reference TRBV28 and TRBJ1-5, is DVKVTQSSRYLVKRTGEKVFLECVQDMDHENMFWYRQDPGLGLRLIYFSYDVKMKEKGDIPEGYSVSREKKERFSLILESASTNQTSMYLCASSLLAQGAQPQHFGDGTRLSIL.

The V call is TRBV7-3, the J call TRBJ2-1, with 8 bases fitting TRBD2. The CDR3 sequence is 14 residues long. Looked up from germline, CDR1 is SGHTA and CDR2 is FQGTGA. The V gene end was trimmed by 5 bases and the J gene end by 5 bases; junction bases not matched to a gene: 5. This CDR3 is CASSATSGHNEQFF. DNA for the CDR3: TGTGCCAGCAGCGCCACTAGCGGACACAATGAGCAGTTCTTC.

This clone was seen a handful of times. This chain's CDR3 is CASSIVFDSSNQPQHF. DNA for the CDR3: TGTGCCAGTAGTATAGTATTCGACAGTAGCAATCAGCCCCAGCATTTT. J is TRBJ1-5 and V is TRBV19; TRBD1 is a possible D gene (5 bases). Trimming stripped 1 base from V and 0 bases from J, with 10 bases between. The germline V gene encodes CDR1 LNHDA and CDR2 SQIVND (reference sequence). The CDR3 extends over 16 amino acids.

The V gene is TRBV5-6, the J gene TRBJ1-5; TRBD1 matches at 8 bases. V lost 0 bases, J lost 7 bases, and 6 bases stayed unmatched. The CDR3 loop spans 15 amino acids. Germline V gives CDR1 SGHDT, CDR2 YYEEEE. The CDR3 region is CASSLAPGGGQPQHF. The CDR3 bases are TGTGCCAGCAGCTTGGCCCCAGGGGGCGGCCAGCCCCAGCATTTT.

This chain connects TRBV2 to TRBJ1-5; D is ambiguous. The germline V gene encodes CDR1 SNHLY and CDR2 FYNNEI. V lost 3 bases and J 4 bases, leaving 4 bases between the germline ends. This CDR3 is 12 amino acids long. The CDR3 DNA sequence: TGTGCCAGCAGTGACCCAAATCAGCCCCAGCATTTT. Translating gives CASSDPNQPQHF.

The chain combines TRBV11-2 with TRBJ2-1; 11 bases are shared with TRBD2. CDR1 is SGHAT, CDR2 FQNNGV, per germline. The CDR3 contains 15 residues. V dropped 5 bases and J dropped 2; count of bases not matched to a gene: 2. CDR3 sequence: CASSQLAGAYNEQFF. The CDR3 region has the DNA TGTGCCAGCAGCCAACTAGCGGGGGCCTACAATGAGCAGTTCTTC.

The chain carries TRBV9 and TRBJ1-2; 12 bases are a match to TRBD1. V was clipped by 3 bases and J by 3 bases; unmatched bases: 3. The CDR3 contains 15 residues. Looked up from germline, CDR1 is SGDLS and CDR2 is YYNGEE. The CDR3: CASSAGTGGYYGYTF. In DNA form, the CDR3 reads TGTGCCAGCAGCGCCGGGACAGGGGGCTACTATGGCTACACCTTC. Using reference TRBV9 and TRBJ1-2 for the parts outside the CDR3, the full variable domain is DSGVTQTPKHLITATGQRVTLRCSPRSGDLSVYWYQQSLDQGLQFLIQYYNGEERAKGNILERFSAQQFPDLHSELNLSSLELGDSALYFCASSAGTGGYYGYTFGSGTRLTVV.

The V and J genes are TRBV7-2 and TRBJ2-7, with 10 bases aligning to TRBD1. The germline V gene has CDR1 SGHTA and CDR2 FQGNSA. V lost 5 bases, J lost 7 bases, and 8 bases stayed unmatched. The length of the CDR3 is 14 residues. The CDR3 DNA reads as TGTGCCAGCAGCGTCGACAGGGGGCTGGGTGAGCAGTACTTC. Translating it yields CASSVDRGLGEQYF.

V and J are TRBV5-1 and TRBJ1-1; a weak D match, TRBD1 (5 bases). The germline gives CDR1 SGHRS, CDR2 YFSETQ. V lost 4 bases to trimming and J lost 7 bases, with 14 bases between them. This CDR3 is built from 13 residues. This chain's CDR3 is CASSDQGANEAFF. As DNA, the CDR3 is TGCGCCAGCAGCGATCAGGGCGCAAATGAAGCTTTCTTT.